The 5 T cell receptor beta chains below come from one sample, sequenced in a study of technical replicates of blood from a handful of donors. TCRdb's copy holds only in-frame clones and misses some; the assay was immunoSEQ multiplex PCR. Of some 98,000 clones listed, 90% to 97% are singletons. Sequenced material: T cells isolated from PBMCs. These receptors all stem from a human donor in good health.

The chain links TRBV7-8 to TRBJ2-1; possibly TRBD1 for D (6 bases). CDR3 size: 16 residues. Trimming removed 6 bases from V and 7 bases from J, with 22 bases in between. Germline CDR1 and CDR2: SGHVS and FQNEAQ. CDR3 amino acids: CASRPTRTALENEQFF. The CDR3, as DNA: TGTGCCAGCAGACCTACAAGGACAGCCCTGGAGAATGAGCAGTTCTTC.

This chain connects TRBV9 to TRBJ2-7; D may be TRBD2 (5 bases). The germline V and J ends were trimmed by 0 bases and 6 bases, with 13 bases remaining between them. Germline CDR1 is SGDLS and CDR2 is YYNGEE. This CDR3 spans 14 amino acids. CDR3 in DNA: TGTGCCAGCAGCGTAGGAGGGTATGGAACCGAGCAGTACTTC. It specifies CASSVGGYGTEQYF.

This chain connects TRBV6-1 to TRBJ1-4, with 8 nucleotides matching TRBD1. Germline V gene sequence: CDR1 MNHNS, CDR2 SASEGT. V was clipped by 1 base and J by 5 bases; unmatched bases: 0. The CDR3 loop spans 14 amino acids. The DNA for the CDR3 is TGTGCCAGCAGTGAAGACAGGGGGAATGAAAAACTGTTTTTT. Translated: CASSEDRGNEKLFF.

The chain recombines TRBV6-1 with TRBJ1-2, with TRBD1 as a possible D gene (6 bases). The V and J ends lost 3 bases and 5 bases respectively, with 16 bases between them. The CDR3 loop spans 15 amino acids. The germline CDR1 and CDR2 sequences are MNHNS and SASEGT. For the CDR3, the DNA is TGTGCCAGCAGTGACTGGGCCACCAGGGGATATGGCTACACCTTC. Amino acid sequence: CASSDWATRGYGYTF.

The chain recombines TRBV4-2 with TRBJ1-2; TRBD1 agrees at 10 bases. Germline CDR1 reads LGHNA; CDR2 reads YNFKEQ. V lost 5 bases and J lost 8; bases outside the gene matches: 11. This CDR3 spans 15 amino acids. CDR3 coding DNA: TGTGCCAGCAGCACTCGGGACAGGGGAGGGGGGGGCTACACCTTC. This gives the protein CASSTRDRGGGGYTF.